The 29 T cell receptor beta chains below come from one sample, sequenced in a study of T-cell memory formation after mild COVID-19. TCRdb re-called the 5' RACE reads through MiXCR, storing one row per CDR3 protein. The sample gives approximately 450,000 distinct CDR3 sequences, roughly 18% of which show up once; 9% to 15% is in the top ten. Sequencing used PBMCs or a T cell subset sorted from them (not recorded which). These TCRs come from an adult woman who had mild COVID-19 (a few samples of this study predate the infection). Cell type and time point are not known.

The CDR3 nucleotides are TGCAGTGCTAGAGATCTGACAGGGGAGAGCACTGAAGCTTTCTTT. This encodes CSARDLTGESTEAFF. The rearrangement uses TRBV20-1 and TRBJ1-1, with 8 bases lining up with TRBD1. The CDR3 has 15 amino acids. The junction had 7 bases not matched to a gene; V was cut back by 0 bases and J by 4 bases. Germline V gene sequence: CDR1 DFQATT, CDR2 SNEGSKA (reference sequence).

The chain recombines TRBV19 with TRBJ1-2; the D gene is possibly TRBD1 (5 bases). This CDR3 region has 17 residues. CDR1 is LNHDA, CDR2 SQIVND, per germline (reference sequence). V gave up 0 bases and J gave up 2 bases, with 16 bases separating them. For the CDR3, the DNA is TGTGCCAGTAGTATAGATGTCAGGGCGCCAAGCAACTATGGCTACACCTTC. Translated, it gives CASSIDVRAPSNYGYTF.

CDR3 amino acids: CASRLIGTSPRGEQFF. For the CDR3, the DNA is TGTGCCAGCAGGCTTATAGGGACTAGTCCCCGGGGGGAGCAGTTCTTC. The chain links TRBV12-3 or TRBV12-4 to TRBJ2-1; 8 bases agree with TRBD2. Unmatched junction bases numbered 17, after V lost 6 bases and J lost 10 bases. CDR3 size: 16 residues.

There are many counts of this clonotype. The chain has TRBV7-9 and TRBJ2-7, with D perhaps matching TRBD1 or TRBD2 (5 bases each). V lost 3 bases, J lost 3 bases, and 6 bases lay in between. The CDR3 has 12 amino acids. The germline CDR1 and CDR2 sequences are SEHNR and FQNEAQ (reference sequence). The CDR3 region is CASSLGVYEQYF. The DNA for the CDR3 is TGTGCCAGCAGCTTGGGGGTCTACGAGCAGTACTTC.

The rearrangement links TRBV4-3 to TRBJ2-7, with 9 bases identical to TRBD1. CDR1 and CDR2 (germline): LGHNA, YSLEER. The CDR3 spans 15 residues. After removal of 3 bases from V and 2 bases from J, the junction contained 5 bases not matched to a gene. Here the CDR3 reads CASSQTGGFTYEQYF. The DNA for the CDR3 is TGCGCCAGCAGCCAGACAGGGGGTTTTACCTACGAGCAGTACTTC.

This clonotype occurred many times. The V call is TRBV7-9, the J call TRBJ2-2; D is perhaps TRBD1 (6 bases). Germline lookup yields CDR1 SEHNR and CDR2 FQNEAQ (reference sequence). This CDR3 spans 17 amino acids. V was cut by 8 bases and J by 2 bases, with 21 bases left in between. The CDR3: CASHFGTPEKNTGELFF. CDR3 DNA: TGTGCCAGCCACTTCGGGACACCTGAAAAAAACACCGGGGAGCTGTTTTTT.

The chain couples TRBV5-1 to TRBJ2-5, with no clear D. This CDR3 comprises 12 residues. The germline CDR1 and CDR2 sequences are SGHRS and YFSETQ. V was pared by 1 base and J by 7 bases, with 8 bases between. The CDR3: CASSLTPGTQYF. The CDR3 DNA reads TGCGCCAGCAGCTTGACGCCGGGGACCCAGTACTTC.

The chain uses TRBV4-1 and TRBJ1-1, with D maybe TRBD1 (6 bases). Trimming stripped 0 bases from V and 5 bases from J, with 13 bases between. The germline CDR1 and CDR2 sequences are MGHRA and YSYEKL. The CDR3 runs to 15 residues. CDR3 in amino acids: CASSQDHGRGTEAFF. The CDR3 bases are TGCGCCAGCAGCCAAGATCATGGTAGGGGGACTGAAGCTTTCTTT.

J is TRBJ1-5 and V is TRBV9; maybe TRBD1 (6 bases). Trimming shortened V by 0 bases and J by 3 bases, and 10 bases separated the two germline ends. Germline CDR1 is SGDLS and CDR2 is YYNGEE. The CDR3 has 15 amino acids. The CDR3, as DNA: TGTGCCAGCAGCGTAGGGGGGGCACTCAATCAGCCCCAGCATTTT. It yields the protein CASSVGGALNQPQHF.

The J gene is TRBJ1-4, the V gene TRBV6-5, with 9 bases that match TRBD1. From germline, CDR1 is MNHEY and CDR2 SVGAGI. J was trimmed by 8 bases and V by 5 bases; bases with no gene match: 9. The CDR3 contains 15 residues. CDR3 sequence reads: CASSPLTGGREKLFF. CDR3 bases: TGTGCCAGCAGTCCGCTGACAGGGGGTCGCGAAAAACTGTTTTTT.

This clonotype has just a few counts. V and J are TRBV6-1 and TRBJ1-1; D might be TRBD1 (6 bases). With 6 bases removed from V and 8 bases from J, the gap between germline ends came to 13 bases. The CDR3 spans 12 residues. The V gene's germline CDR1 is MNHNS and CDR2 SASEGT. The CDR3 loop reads CASSGGGGEAFF. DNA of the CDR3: TGTGCCAGCAGCGGAGGTGGGGGCGAAGCTTTCTTT.

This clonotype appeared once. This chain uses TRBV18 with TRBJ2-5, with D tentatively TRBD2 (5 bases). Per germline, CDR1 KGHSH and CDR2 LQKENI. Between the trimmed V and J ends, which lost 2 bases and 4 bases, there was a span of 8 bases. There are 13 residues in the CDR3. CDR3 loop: CASSPMGRETQYF. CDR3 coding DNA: TGTGCCAGCTCACCAATGGGGAGAGAGACCCAGTACTTC.

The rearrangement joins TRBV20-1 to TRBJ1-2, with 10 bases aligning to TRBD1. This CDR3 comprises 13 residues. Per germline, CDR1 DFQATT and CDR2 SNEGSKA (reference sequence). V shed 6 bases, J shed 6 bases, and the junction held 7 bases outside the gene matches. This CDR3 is CSAPTGGMDGYTF. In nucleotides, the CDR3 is TGCAGTGCCCCGACAGGGGGCATGGATGGCTACACCTTC.

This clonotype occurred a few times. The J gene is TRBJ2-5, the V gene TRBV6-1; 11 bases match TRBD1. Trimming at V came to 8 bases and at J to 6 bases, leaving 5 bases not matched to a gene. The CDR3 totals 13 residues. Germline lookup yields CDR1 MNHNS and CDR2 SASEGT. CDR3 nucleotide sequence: TGTGCCAGCCGGACAGGGGGCGGGCAGACCCAGTACTTC. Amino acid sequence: CASRTGGGQTQYF.

The CDR3 region has the DNA TGTGCCAGCAGCGTAGTAGGGGGAAGCACAGATACGCAGTATTTT. This gives the protein CASSVVGGSTDTQYF. This chain joins TRBV9 and TRBJ2-3; tentatively, D is TRBD1 (6 bases). The germline CDR1 and CDR2 sequences are SGDLS and YYNGEE. The CDR3 is 15 residues long. The V and J ends lost 0 bases and 0 bases respectively, with 8 bases between them.

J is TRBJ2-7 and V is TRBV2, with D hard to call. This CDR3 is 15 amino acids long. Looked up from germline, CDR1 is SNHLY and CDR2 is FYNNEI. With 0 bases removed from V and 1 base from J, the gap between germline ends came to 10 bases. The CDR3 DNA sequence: TGTGCCAGCAGTGAAGCGGTGGCGCAGTCCTACGAGCAGTACTTC. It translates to CASSEAVAQSYEQYF.

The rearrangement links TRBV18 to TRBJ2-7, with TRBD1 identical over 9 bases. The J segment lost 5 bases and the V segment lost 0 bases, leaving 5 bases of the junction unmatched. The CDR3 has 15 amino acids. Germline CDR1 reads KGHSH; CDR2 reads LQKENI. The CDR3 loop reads CASSPPFRDRDEQYF. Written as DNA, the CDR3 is TGTGCCAGCTCACCACCATTCCGGGACAGGGACGAGCAGTACTTC.

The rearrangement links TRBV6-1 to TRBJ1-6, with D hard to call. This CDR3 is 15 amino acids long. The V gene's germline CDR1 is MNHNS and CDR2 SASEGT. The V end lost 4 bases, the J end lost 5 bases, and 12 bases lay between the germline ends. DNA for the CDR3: TGTGCCAGCAGTGTTAGGGCATCGAATAATTCACCCCTCCACTTT. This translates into CASSVRASNNSPLHF.

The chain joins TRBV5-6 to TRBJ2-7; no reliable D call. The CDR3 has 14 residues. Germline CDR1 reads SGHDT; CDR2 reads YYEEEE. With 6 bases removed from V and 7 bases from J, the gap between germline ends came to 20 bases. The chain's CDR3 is CASNVQGQQREQYF. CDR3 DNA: TGTGCCAGCAACGTCCAAGGCCAGCAACGAGAGCAGTACTTC.

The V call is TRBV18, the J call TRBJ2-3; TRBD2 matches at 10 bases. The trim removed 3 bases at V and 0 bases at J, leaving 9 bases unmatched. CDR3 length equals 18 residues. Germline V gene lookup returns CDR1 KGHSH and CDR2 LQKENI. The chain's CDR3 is CASSPRIAGGLSTDTQYF. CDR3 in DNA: TGTGCCAGCTCACCGCGGATAGCGGGGGGCCTTAGCACAGATACGCAGTATTTT.

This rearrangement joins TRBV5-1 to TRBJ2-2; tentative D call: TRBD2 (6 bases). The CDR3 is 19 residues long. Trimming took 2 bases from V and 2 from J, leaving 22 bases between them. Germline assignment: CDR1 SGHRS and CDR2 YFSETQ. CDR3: CASSFLAELTVANTGELFF. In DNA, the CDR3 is TGCGCCAGCAGCTTTTTAGCGGAGTTAACAGTCGCCAACACCGGGGAGCTGTTTTTT.

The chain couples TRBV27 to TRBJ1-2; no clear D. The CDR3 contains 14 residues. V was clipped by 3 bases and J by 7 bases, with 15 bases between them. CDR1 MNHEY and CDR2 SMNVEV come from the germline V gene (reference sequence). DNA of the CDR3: TGTGCCAGCAGTTTTGATAGGGCTCTGGGTGGCTACACCTTC. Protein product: CASSFDRALGGYTF.

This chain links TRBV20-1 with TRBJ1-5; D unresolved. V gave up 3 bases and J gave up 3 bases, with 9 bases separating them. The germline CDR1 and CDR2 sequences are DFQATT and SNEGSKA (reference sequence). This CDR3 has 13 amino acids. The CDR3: CSASSGINQPQHF. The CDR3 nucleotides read TGCAGTGCTAGCTCGGGAATCAATCAGCCCCAGCATTTT.

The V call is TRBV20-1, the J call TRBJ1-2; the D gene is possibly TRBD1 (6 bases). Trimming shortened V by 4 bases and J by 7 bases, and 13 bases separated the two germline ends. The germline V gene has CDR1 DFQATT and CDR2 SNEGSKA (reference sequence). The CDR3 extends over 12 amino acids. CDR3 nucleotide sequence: TGCAGTGCTACAACCCAGGGGCTTGGCTACACCTTC. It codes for CSATTQGLGYTF.

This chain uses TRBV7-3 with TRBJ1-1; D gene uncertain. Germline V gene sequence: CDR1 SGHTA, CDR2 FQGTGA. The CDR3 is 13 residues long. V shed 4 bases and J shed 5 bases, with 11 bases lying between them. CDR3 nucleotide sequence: TGTGCCAGCAGCTCCCGGAGAGAGACTGAAGCTTTCTTT. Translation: CASSSRRETEAFF.

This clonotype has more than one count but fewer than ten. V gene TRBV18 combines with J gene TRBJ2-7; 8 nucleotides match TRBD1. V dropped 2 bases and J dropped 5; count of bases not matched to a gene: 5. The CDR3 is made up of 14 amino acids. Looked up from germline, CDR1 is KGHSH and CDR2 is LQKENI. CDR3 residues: CASSPGQGGHEQYF. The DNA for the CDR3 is TGTGCCAGCTCACCAGGACAGGGCGGCCACGAGCAGTACTTC.

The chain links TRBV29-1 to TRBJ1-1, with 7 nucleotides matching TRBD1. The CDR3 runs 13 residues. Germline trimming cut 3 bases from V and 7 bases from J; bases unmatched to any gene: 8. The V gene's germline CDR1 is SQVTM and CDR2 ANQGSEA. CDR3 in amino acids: CSVEPGTAVEAFF. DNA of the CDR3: TGCAGCGTTGAGCCCGGGACAGCCGTTGAAGCTTTCTTT.

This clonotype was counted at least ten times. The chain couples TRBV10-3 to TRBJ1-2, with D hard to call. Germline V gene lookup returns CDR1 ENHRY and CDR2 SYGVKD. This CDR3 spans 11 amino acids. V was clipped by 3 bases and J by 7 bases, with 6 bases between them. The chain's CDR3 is CAISEGLGYTF. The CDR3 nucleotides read TGTGCCATCAGTGAAGGGCTTGGCTACACCTTC.

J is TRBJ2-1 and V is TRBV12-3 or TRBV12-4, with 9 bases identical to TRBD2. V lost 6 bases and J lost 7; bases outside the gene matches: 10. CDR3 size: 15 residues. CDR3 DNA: TGTGCCAGCAGACAAGGATTAGCGGGGGATAATGAGCAGTTCTTC. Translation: CASRQGLAGDNEQFF.